This T cell receptor (beta chain) stems from a study of T cells expressing NK-cell markers. In the study overall: Repertoire data for TCR beta were derived from sorted T cells (CD3+CD56+NKG2C+, CD3+CD56+NKG2C- and CD3+CD56-NKG2C+). Of eight sequenced donors, seven were HCMV-seropositive and one HCMV-seronegative.

For each CDR3 protein, TCRdb gives one entry from its re-call of the 5' RACE reads, without DNA. The repertoire table contains 200,000 to 300,000 distinct CDR3 sequences. Study outcomes and limitations: For five or six donors, the dominant NKG2C+ clonotypes made up about 1.0-7.5% of their CD8+ T cells.

Details on this clonotype: The antigen is not known.

The CDR3 length is 15 residues. Germline values: CDR1 LNHNV, CDR2 YYDKDF (reference sequence). What was sequenced was blood T cells: a sorted CD56 or NKG2C T cell subset, CD4+ or CD8+ T cells, or bulk PBMC T cells (not recorded which). The V gene is TRBV15, the J gene TRBJ2-3; TCRdb's assignment of TRBD1 cannot be checked, as there is no DNA. The TCR sequence derives from a woman between 18 and 69 years old in good health. The CDR3 protein is CATSRAGGLTDTQYF.